One and the same sample provided the 30 T cell receptor beta chains below, sequenced in a study of identical twins. TCRdb independently ran MiXCR on the 5' RACE reads; one entry per CDR3 protein. The sample consists of about 700,000 distinct CDR3 sequences, around 6.1% of them appearing once. Material for sequencing was naive T cells sorted from blood. Receptors were obtained from a man between 18 and 29 years old in good health.

This clonotype was counted ten times or more. The chain joins TRBV10-3 to TRBJ2-1, with a weak D call TRBD1 (6 bases). V was pared by 2 bases and J by 6 bases, with 14 bases between. The CDR3 consists of 15 residues. Looked up from germline, CDR1 is ENHRY and CDR2 is SYGVKD. The DNA of the CDR3 is TGTGCCATCAGTGAGGTGGGGACACTACCCAATGAGCAGTTCTTC. This translates into CAISEVGTLPNEQFF.

This clonotype was counted many times. The chain combines TRBV20-1 with TRBJ2-1; 10 bases map to TRBD2. The V gene end was trimmed by 5 bases and the J gene end by 4 bases; junction bases not matched to a gene: 5. The CDR3 spans 14 residues. Germline CDR1 reads DFQATT; CDR2 reads SNEGSKA (reference sequence). The CDR3 DNA follows: TGCAGTGCTGAAACTAGCGGGATTTACAATGAGCAGTTCTTC. Its protein product is CSAETSGIYNEQFF.

The rearrangement links TRBV7-6 to TRBJ2-1; D gene unclear. The length of the CDR3 is 12 residues. Germline CDR1 SGHVS, CDR2 FNYEAQ. Trimming shortened V by 1 base and J by 8 bases, and 6 bases separated the two germline ends. DNA for the CDR3: TGTGCCAGCAGCTTAGAAGATTATGAGCAGTTCTTC. Protein product: CASSLEDYEQFF. Full variable domain (missing parts from reference TRBV7-6 and TRBJ2-1): GAGVSQSPRYKVTKRGQDVALRCDPISGHVSLYWYRQALGQGPEFLTYFNYEAQQDKSGLPNDRFSAERPEGSISTLTIQRTEQRDSAMYRCASSLEDYEQFFGPGTRLTVL.

This clonotype was counted many times. The gene calls are TRBV24-1 and TRBJ2-7; 9 nucleotides match TRBD1. Germline-derived CDR1 and CDR2 are KGHDR and SFDVKD. With 2 bases clipped from V and 2 bases from J, the junction kept 9 bases outside the gene matches. The CDR3 runs 17 residues. CDR3 residues: CATSDYKRTGDPYEQYF. CDR3 sequence (DNA): TGTGCCACCAGTGATTACAAACGGACAGGGGACCCCTACGAGCAGTACTTC.

The V gene is TRBV5-1, the J gene TRBJ2-3; perhaps TRBD1 as D (6 bases). The germline V gene has CDR1 SGHRS and CDR2 YFSETQ. V lost 6 bases and J 4 bases, leaving 12 bases between the germline ends. The CDR3 runs 13 residues. This CDR3 is CASTLEGADTQYF. The CDR3 nucleotides are TGCGCCAGCACCCTCGAGGGGGCAGATACGCAGTATTTT.

This clonotype has at least ten counts. This chain uses TRBV6-1 with TRBJ2-7; TRBD1 might be the D (5 bases). Germline V gene sequence: CDR1 MNHNS, CDR2 SASEGT. V was shortened by 6 bases and J by 0 bases, with 18 bases between the two germline ends. The CDR3 runs 16 residues. The CDR3, as DNA: TGTGCCAGCAGCCCCTTGGGGCGACCGAGCTCCTACGAGCAGTACGTC. This codes for CASSPLGRPSSYEQYV.

The chain joins TRBV5-1 to TRBJ2-3; 10 bases align to TRBD2. Per the germline V gene, CDR1 is SGHRS and CDR2 is YFSETQ. This CDR3 spans 18 amino acids. After removal of 0 bases from V and 2 bases from J, the junction contained 9 bases not matched to a gene. The CDR3 DNA reads TGCGCCAGCAGCTTGGGATCTTCTGGACTAGCGGTCACAGATACGCAGTATTTT. Its protein product is CASSLGSSGLAVTDTQYF. The variable domain in full, completed from reference TRBV5-1 and TRBJ2-3, reads KAGVTQTPRYLIKTRGQQVTLSCSPISGHRSVSWYQQTPGQGLQFLFEYFSETQRNKGNFPGRFSGRQFSNSRSEMNVSTLELGDSALYLCASSLGSSGLAVTDTQYFGPGTRLTVL.

This clonotype occurred a few times. The rearrangement joins TRBV11-3 to TRBJ2-1; D may match TRBD1 or TRBD2 (5 bases each). V lost 1 base and J 8 bases, leaving 12 bases between the germline ends. Germline-derived CDR1 and CDR2 are SGHNT and YENEEA. CDR3 length: 14 amino acids. The CDR3 DNA reads TGTGCCAGCAGCTTAGTCGGGGCCTCCGATGAGCAGTTCTTC. Its protein is CASSLVGASDEQFF.

This clonotype came up many times. The chain recombines TRBV12-3 or TRBV12-4 with TRBJ1-5; D is undetermined. Trimming removed 1 base at V and 7 bases at J, with 5 bases between. The CDR3 has 12 amino acids. As DNA, the CDR3 is TGTGCCAGCAGTTTAGGGCAACAGCCCCAGCATTTT. It yields the protein CASSLGQQPQHF.

Ten or more counts support this clonotype. The gene calls are TRBV7-2 and TRBJ2-7; weak D call: TRBD1 (5 bases). The germline gives CDR1 SGHTA, CDR2 FQGNSA. Trimming took 4 bases from V and 3 from J, leaving 22 bases between them. The CDR3 extends over 17 amino acids. The DNA for the CDR3 is TGTGCCAGCAGCTCACTTTCCGTGTTGACAGTTTTCTACGAGCAGTACTTC. Translation: CASSSLSVLTVFYEQYF.

This clonotype was detected many times. The CDR3 DNA follows: TGCAGTGCTAGAGATCCTGGACTATACAATGAGCAGTTCTTC. Encoded protein: CSARDPGLYNEQFF. The V gene is TRBV20-1, the J gene TRBJ2-1, with D possibly TRBD2 on 6 matching bases. The length of the CDR3 is 14 residues. Germline CDR1 is DFQATT and CDR2 is SNEGSKA (reference sequence). Trimming pared 0 bases from V and 4 bases from J, leaving 10 bases between.

This clonotype was detected only a few times. The chain combines TRBV25-1 with TRBJ1-1; D is uncertain. Germline assignment: CDR1 MGHDK and CDR2 SYGVNS. The CDR3 length is 15 residues. Trimming removed 6 bases from V and 1 base from J, with 15 bases in between. CDR3 sequence: CASRKGFGENTEAFF. For the CDR3, the DNA is TGTGCCAGCAGGAAGGGTTTCGGGGAGAACACTGAAGCTTTCTTT.

The CDR3 nucleotides read TGTGCCAGCAGCTTAGCACCGGGGAGCGGGAGTAGGGCAGATACGCAGTATTTT. Residues: CASSLAPGSGSRADTQYF. The V and J genes are TRBV7-2 and TRBJ2-3, with 8 bases that match TRBD2. There are 18 residues in the CDR3. CDR1 and CDR2 (germline): SGHTA, FQGNSA. V lost 0 bases, J lost 4 bases, and 12 bases stayed unmatched.

This clonotype was detected a few times. The chain links TRBV5-5 to TRBJ2-7, with 9 bases lining up with TRBD1. The CDR3 runs to 15 residues. J was trimmed by 7 bases and V by 0 bases; bases with no gene match: 8. Germline assignment: CDR1 SGHKS and CDR2 YYEKEE (reference sequence). The CDR3 coding sequence is TGTGCCAGCAGCTTGGATGGGACAGGGAAGCTTGAGCAGTACGTC. Its protein is CASSLDGTGKLEQYV.

In its sample, this clonotype was seen many times. The chain carries TRBV12-3 or TRBV12-4 and TRBJ2-1, with no clear D. The germline V and J ends were trimmed by 1 base and 4 bases, with 8 bases remaining between them. The CDR3 extends over 14 amino acids. Here the CDR3 reads CASSLGGLYNEQFF. Here the CDR3 DNA reads TGTGCCAGCAGTTTAGGAGGTTTGTACAATGAGCAGTTCTTC.

This clonotype was found many times. V gene TRBV20-1 combines with J gene TRBJ2-1, with 9 bases identical to TRBD2. From germline, CDR1 is DFQATT and CDR2 SNEGSKA (reference sequence). Germline trimming cut 3 bases from V and 7 bases from J; bases unmatched to any gene: 4. The CDR3 runs to 13 residues. The CDR3 coding sequence is TGCAGTGCTAGGCCGGGACTAGCAAATGAGCAGTTCTTC. This codes for CSARPGLANEQFF.

This clonotype was picked up many times. The V gene is TRBV4-3, the J gene TRBJ2-1, with unresolved D. The germline gives CDR1 LGHNA, CDR2 YSLEER. Trimming took 0 bases from V and 3 from J, leaving 18 bases between them. This CDR3 is built from 18 residues. CDR3 in DNA: TGCGCCAGCAGCCAAGAGATCTCACGCGGCGGTTTCTACAATGAGCAGTTCTTC. Protein: CASSQEISRGGFYNEQFF.

This chain uses TRBV20-1 with TRBJ2-5; D possibly corresponds to TRBD2 (6 bases). The DNA end favors TRBJ2-1, so the J call may be wrong. From germline, CDR1 is DFQATT and CDR2 SNEGSKA (reference sequence). The CDR3 has 12 amino acids. The CDR3 spells CSANSGGETQFF. CDR3 DNA sequence: TGCAGTGCAAATAGCGGAGGAGAGACCCAGTTCTTC.

The chain combines TRBV9 with TRBJ2-3; D uncertain. Germline assignment: CDR1 SGDLS and CDR2 YYNGEE. The V end was cut by 0 bases, the J end by 2 bases, with 7 bases between. The CDR3 runs 14 residues. The CDR3 spells CASSVGPVTDTQYF. In DNA, the CDR3 is TGTGCCAGCAGCGTAGGGCCGGTCACAGATACGCAGTATTTT.

To note about this clonotype: This may come from a read error, since a much larger clone is one base off. This chain connects TRBV5-8 to TRBJ2-3; perhaps TRBD2 as D (5 bases). V was cut by 0 bases and J by 4 bases, with 15 bases left in between. The CDR3 has 16 amino acids. Germline V gene sequence: CDR1 SGHTS, CDR2 YDEGEE. For the CDR3, the DNA is TGTGCCAGCAGCTTGGTGCGGGCTCGAAGGGCAGATACGCAGTATTTT. As protein: CASSLVRARRADTQYF.

This clonotype was counted ten times or more. The CDR3 reads CASSLKASGYEQYF. As DNA, the CDR3 is TGCGCCAGCAGCTTGAAGGCTAGCGGATACGAGCAGTACTTC. V and J are TRBV5-1 and TRBJ2-7; 7 positions agree with TRBD2. Germline trimming cut 1 base from V and 4 bases from J; bases unmatched to any gene: 5. The germline V gene has CDR1 SGHRS and CDR2 YFSETQ. This CDR3 has 14 amino acids.

This clonotype was counted many times. J is TRBJ2-1 and V is TRBV6-1, with 11 positions matching TRBD1. Germline V gene lookup returns CDR1 MNHNS and CDR2 SASEGT. The CDR3 extends over 15 amino acids. Trimming at V came to 5 bases and at J to 9 bases, leaving 9 bases not matched to a gene. CDR3 in amino acids: CASSPGQGAYFEQFF. CDR3 sequence (DNA): TGTGCCAGCAGTCCAGGACAGGGGGCCTATTTTGAGCAGTTCTTC.

The CDR3 loop is CAWRNTGSSYEQYF. CDR3 DNA: TGTGCCTGGAGGAATACGGGGAGCTCCTACGAGCAGTACTTC. This chain connects TRBV30 to TRBJ2-7, with a possible D match to TRBD2 (5 bases). Germline CDR1 GTSNPN, CDR2 SVGIG (reference sequence). This CDR3 spans 14 amino acids. The V end was cut by 3 bases, the J end by 0 bases, with 12 bases between. Full variable domain (rest looked up from reference TRBV30 and TRBJ2-7): SQTIHQWPATLVQPVGSPLSLECTVEGTSNPNLYWYRQAAGRGLQLLFYSVGIGQISSEVPQNLSASRPQDRQFILSSKKLLLSDSGFYLCAWRNTGSSYEQYFGPGTRLTVT.

This clonotype was counted ten times or more. The genes are TRBV12-3 or TRBV12-4 and TRBJ2-5; 7 bases map to TRBD2. The CDR3 consists of 17 residues. J gave up 1 base and V 1 base, and 9 bases lay outside the gene matches. CDR3 coding DNA: TGTGCCAGCAGTTTAGGGGTGGGTCCTAGCGGCCAAGAGACCCAGTACTTC. Translated, it gives CASSLGVGPSGQETQYF.

The rearrangement joins TRBV20-1 to TRBJ2-6; D is possibly TRBD2 (5 bases). V gave up 5 bases and J gave up 3 bases, with 14 bases separating them. CDR3 length: 15 amino acids. The V gene's germline CDR1 is DFQATT and CDR2 SNEGSKA (reference sequence). DNA for the CDR3: TGCAGTGCTGACGGACTGCCTGGTGGGGCCAACGTCCTGACTTTC. Translation: CSADGLPGGANVLTF.

The chain links TRBV20-1 to TRBJ2-3, with 9 bases that match TRBD2. With V trimmed by 0 bases and J by 6 bases, 10 bases remained unmatched. Germline loops: CDR1 DFQATT, CDR2 SNEGSKA (reference sequence). CDR3 length: 16 residues. The CDR3 protein is CSARDYSGSFVDTQYF. CDR3 DNA sequence: TGCAGTGCTAGAGATTATAGCGGGAGTTTTGTGGATACGCAGTATTTT.

This clonotype was observed many times. The V and J genes are TRBV7-2 and TRBJ2-4; no clear D gene. Germline V lookup: CDR1 SGHTA, CDR2 FQGNSA. Trimming stripped 1 base from V and 0 bases from J, with 10 bases between. This CDR3 has 16 residues. The CDR3 here is CASSLGPPGAKNIQYF. The CDR3 coding sequence is TGTGCCAGCAGCTTAGGGCCCCCTGGAGCCAAAAACATTCAGTACTTC. Combining the CDR3 with reference TRBV7-2 and TRBJ2-4 gives the whole variable domain GAGVSQSPSNKVTEKGKDVELRCDPISGHTALYWYRQSLGQGLEFLIYFQGNSAPDKSGLPSDRFSAERTGGSVSTLTIQRTQQEDSAVYLCASSLGPPGAKNIQYFGAGTRLSVL.

This clonotype was counted between two and nine times. This chain uses TRBV20-1 with TRBJ1-1, with 7 positions matching TRBD1. The germline CDR1 and CDR2 sequences are DFQATT and SNEGSKA (reference sequence). The CDR3 extends over 10 amino acids. CDR3 residues: CRPTGTEAFF. The CDR3 DNA reads TGCAGACCGACAGGGACTGAAGCTTTCTTT.

This chain connects TRBV6-1 to TRBJ2-1, with D hard to call. The CDR3 runs to 19 residues. Deletions cut 1 base from V and 1 base from J, with 20 bases between. CDR1 and CDR2 (germline): MNHNS, SASEGT. CDR3 DNA: TGTGCCAGCAGTGAAGGGTTCCGGGCCCGGGTGGGGTCCTACAATGAGCAGTTCTTC. Encoded protein: CASSEGFRARVGSYNEQFF.

This clonotype was found many times. In DNA, the CDR3 is TGCAGCGCCCCGACAAACACCGGGGAGCTGTTTTTT. It yields the protein CSAPTNTGELFF. The gene calls are TRBV29-1 and TRBJ2-2, with D uncertain. Germline V lookup: CDR1 SQVTM, CDR2 ANQGSEA. The CDR3 has 12 residues. Trimming left V 7 bases short and J 2 bases short, with 8 bases between.